Listed below are T cell receptor beta chains from one sample, sequenced in a study of T cell responses to AZD1222 COVID-19 vaccine. Method: immunoSEQ multiplex PCR; TCRdb's copy keeps in-frame clones and lacks some. The sample shows 80,000 or so clones, roughly 85% of them seen only once. The sequencing here drew on peripheral blood, taken on day 0 of AZD1222 vaccination. These receptors all stem from an adult in good health. CDR3s include the opening cysteine and the closing phenylalanine or tryptophan. D genes are given only for firm matches. Not all rows give a size; the values are once, few, many and, for expanded clones, a class.

abundance	d_gene	v_gene	j_gene	CDR3aa	CDR3nt
NA	TRBD1	TRBV30	TRBJ2-3	CAWSGTGVEDTQYF	TGTGCCTGGAGTGGGACAGGGGTGGAAGATACGCAGTATTTT
NA	TRBD1	TRBV10-3	TRBJ1-1	CAISERDSADTEAFF	TGTGCCATCAGTGAACGGGACAGCGCCGACACTGAAGCTTTCTTT
few	NA	TRBV5-4	TRBJ2-2	CASSFGGQNTGELFF	TGTGCCAGCAGCTTTGGTGGGCAGAACACCGGGGAGCTGTTTTTT
NA	NA	TRBV25-1	TRBJ2-7	CASSEPGVRGSYEQYF	TGTGCCAGCAGTGAACCCGGGGTCAGAGGATCCTACGAGCAGTACTTC
NA	TRBD2	TRBV7-6	TRBJ2-1	CASSLGRGRKEGDEQFF	TGTGCCAGCAGCCTCGGGAGGGGCCGGAAGGAGGGCGATGAGCAGTTCTTC
NA	TRBD2	TRBV19	TRBJ2-2	CASTYLLGAGSTGELFF	TGTGCCAGTACCTACCTCCTTGGAGCGGGGTCCACCGGGGAGCTGTTTTTT
few	TRBD2	TRBV29-1	TRBJ2-1	CSVDEGSGGNEQFF	TGCAGCGTCGACGAAGGTTCGGGGGGCAATGAGCAGTTCTTC
NA	NA	TRBV18	TRBJ1-5	CASSQQGSNQPQHF	TGTGCCAGCTCACAACAGGGAAGCAATCAGCCCCAGCATTTT
NA	NA	TRBV2	TRBJ2-2	CASSVMDSTGELFF	TGTGCCAGCAGTGTAATGGACTCCACCGGGGAGCTGTTTTTT
NA	NA	TRBV27	TRBJ2-7	CASSLSPDRRDEQYF	TGTGCCAGCAGTTTATCCCCCGACAGAAGGGACGAGCAGTACTTC
NA	NA	TRBV19	TRBJ1-1	CASSIERGDTEAFF	TGTGCCAGTAGTATAGAAAGAGGGGACACTGAAGCTTTCTTT
NA	NA	TRBV7-3	TRBJ2-3	CASSSGGGGTDTQYF	TGTGCCAGCAGCTCCGGAGGGGGCGGAACAGATACGCAGTATTTT
NA	NA	TRBV6-5	TRBJ1-3	CASRQTPGNTIYF	TGTGCCAGCAGACAAACCCCCGGAAACACCATATATTTT
NA	TRBD2	TRBV7-2	TRBJ2-1	CASSSSGTSGYNEQFF	TGTGCCAGCAGCTCGTCCGGGACTAGCGGATACAATGAGCAGTTCTTC
few	NA	TRBV12-3/TRBV12-4	TRBJ2-1	CASRPHGVLVQFF	TGTGCCAGCAGGCCCCATGGAGTTTTGGTGCAGTTCTTC
NA	NA	TRBV6-1	TRBJ1-5	CASSDAGYSNQPQHF	TGTGCCAGCAGTGATGCGGGTTATAGCAATCAGCCCCAGCATTTT
NA	NA	TRBV7-2	TRBJ2-1	CASSLSSYNEQFF	TGTGCCAGCAGCTTAAGCTCCTACAATGAGCAGTTCTTC
NA	NA	TRBV15	TRBJ2-3	CATSRARDRITDTQYF	TGTGCCACCAGCAGAGCCAGAGACAGAATCACAGATACGCAGTATTTT
once	TRBD1	TRBV30	TRBJ2-1	CAWRLGTAQFF	TGTGCCTGGAGACTAGGGACAGCACAGTTCTTC
NA	NA	TRBV28	TRBJ2-3	CASSSVSGVTDTQYF	TGTGCCAGCAGTTCCGTGTCGGGAGTAACAGATACGCAGTATTTT
NA	NA	TRBV9	TRBJ2-1	CASSVSLDPYNEQFF	TGTGCCAGCAGCGTAAGTCTAGATCCCTACAATGAGCAGTTCTTC
NA	TRBD1	TRBV7-2	TRBJ1-5	CASSLSGGGSQPQHF	TGTGCCAGCAGCTTATCAGGGGGGGGAAGTCAGCCCCAGCATTTT
NA	NA	TRBV28	TRBJ1-1	CASMTPGTVNTEAFF	TGTGCCAGCATGACGCCCGGGACGGTGAACACTGAAGCTTTCTTT
NA	NA	TRBV3-1/TRBV3-2	TRBJ2-7	CASSQGGTRSYEQYF	TGTGCCAGCAGCCAAGGGGGAACTAGAAGCTACGAGCAGTACTTC
NA	NA	TRBV7-2	TRBJ1-5	CASSLQGPMGNQPQHF	TGTGCCAGCAGCTTACAGGGACCCATGGGCAATCAGCCCCAGCATTTT
NA	NA	TRBV7-3	TRBJ2-1	CASSLNGGVGYNEQFF	TGTGCCAGCAGCCTAAACGGTGGGGTGGGTTACAATGAGCAGTTCTTC
NA	NA	TRBV6-5	TRBJ1-2	CASSPGTNYGYTF	TGTGCCAGCAGCCCCGGGACAAACTATGGCTACACCTTC
NA	NA	TRBV7-2	TRBJ2-1	CASSWAAYRNEQFF	TGTGCCAGCAGCTGGGCAGCATATAGGAATGAGCAGTTCTTC
NA	NA	TRBV9	TRBJ1-3	CASSRDPGPSSGNTIYF	TGTGCCAGCAGCCGCGACCCGGGACCGAGCTCTGGAAACACCATATATTTT
NA	NA	TRBV5-1	TRBJ2-7	CASSLDQGRDEQYF	TGCGCCAGCAGCTTGGACCAGGGGAGGGACGAGCAGTACTTC
NA	NA	TRBV7-3	TRBJ2-5	CASSFSPGETQYF	TGTGCCAGCAGCTTTTCCCCCGGAGAGACCCAGTACTTC
once	TRBD1	TRBV4-3	TRBJ1-4	CASSQEHGRGHEKLFF	TGCGCCAGCAGCCAAGAACATGGCAGGGGGCATGAAAAACTGTTTTTT
NA	NA	TRBV3-1/TRBV3-2	TRBJ1-1	CASSQVWDQGEAFF	TGTGCCAGCAGCCAAGTATGGGACCAAGGAGAAGCTTTCTTT
NA	TRBD2	TRBV7-9	TRBJ2-5	CASSFHSGGGTETQYF	TGTGCCAGCAGCTTCCATTCGGGGGGAGGGACAGAGACCCAGTACTTC
NA	NA	TRBV2	TRBJ1-4	CASRTDRLKLFF	TGTGCCAGCAGGACGGACAGACTAAAACTGTTTTTT
NA	TRBD1	TRBV24-1	TRBJ1-2	CATSDSDRVNGYTF	TGTGCCACCAGTGATTCGGACAGGGTAAATGGCTACACCTTC
once	TRBD1	TRBV9	TRBJ2-3	CASSETGLGYSTDTQYF	TGTGCCAGCAGCGAGACAGGGTTAGGGTATAGCACAGATACGCAGTATTTT
NA	NA	TRBV2	TRBJ1-5	CASSGVTEDQPQHF	TGTGCCAGCAGTGGGGTGACAGAAGATCAGCCCCAGCATTTT